Presented here are 26 T cell receptor beta chains from one specimen sequenced in a study of blood T cells in healthy people across ages. It was with a sample-barcoded 5' primer and a J-beta primer mix that a second PCR of about 7 to 12 cycles was run. TCRdb analysed the 5' RACE reads with MiXCR anew, one entry per CDR3 protein. The table lists about 1 million distinct CDR3 sequences, 40% to 55% of them singletons. Sequenced sample: blood. These receptors were obtained from a woman aged 55 to 70 in good health.

J is TRBJ2-4 and V is TRBV6-1; tentatively, D is TRBD1 (5 bases). The germline gives CDR1 MNHNS, CDR2 SASEGT. The V end was cut by 11 bases, the J end by 0 bases, with 11 bases between. This CDR3 is built from 13 residues. CDR3 in DNA: TGTGCCCTACAGGTCTCAGCCAAAAACATTCAGTACTTC. The encoded protein is CALQVSAKNIQYF.

The chain joins TRBV5-1 to TRBJ2-1; D ambiguous. This CDR3 has 12 residues. Germline assignment: CDR1 SGHRS and CDR2 YFSETQ. Trimming took 9 bases from V and 6 from J, leaving 13 bases between them. CDR3 protein: CATRNSGNEQFF. CDR3 DNA: TGCGCCACCAGAAATAGTGGCAATGAGCAGTTCTTC.

The V call is TRBV12-3 or TRBV12-4, the J call TRBJ2-1, with no clear D. This CDR3 comprises 13 residues. Trimming took 5 bases from V and 7 from J, leaving 12 bases between them. The CDR3 bases are TGTGCCAGCAGTGCATCACTGGGAAATGAGCAGTTCTTC. The encoded protein is CASSASLGNEQFF.

The genes are TRBV7-9 and TRBJ2-7, with TRBD2 as a possible D gene (6 bases). CDR1 and CDR2 from the germline V gene are SEHNR and FQNEAQ (reference sequence). Trimming pared 1 base from V and 6 bases from J, leaving 19 bases between. The CDR3 length is 16 residues. CDR3 in amino acids: CASSLDLVPGAIEQYF. CDR3 in DNA: TGTGCCAGCAGCTTAGACCTAGTTCCGGGAGCCATCGAGCAGTACTTC.

The V and J genes are TRBV11-2 and TRBJ2-3; TRBD2 might be the D (6 bases). Trimming pared 3 bases from V and 6 bases from J, leaving 13 bases between. CDR1 and CDR2 (germline): SGHAT, FQNNGV. This CDR3 is built from 14 residues. The CDR3 loop reads CASSFAGSADTQYF. CDR3 coding DNA: TGTGCCAGCAGCTTTGCGGGGTCAGCGGATACGCAGTATTTT.

On this clonotype: Sequence at one end of the junction differs from germline and may be a read error. This sequence joins TRBV7-3 and TRBJ1-1, with a possible D match to TRBD1 (6 bases). Looked up from germline, CDR1 is SGHTA and CDR2 is FQGTGA. This CDR3 has 16 amino acids. CDR3 sequence: CASSSRGGHMNTEAFF. Here the CDR3 DNA reads TGTGCCAGCAGCTCGCGAGGGGGACATATGAATACTGAAGCTTTCTTT.

The chain uses TRBV30 and TRBJ1-2; D gene unclear. Germline V CDR1 and CDR2: GTSNPN, SVGIG (reference sequence). Between the trimmed V and J ends, which lost 3 bases and 3 bases, there was a span of 2 bases. This CDR3 has 10 residues. Written as DNA, the CDR3 is TGTGCCTGGAGGGACTATGGCTACACCTTC. As protein: CAWRDYGYTF.

The chain employs TRBV27 and TRBJ2-3; 10 nucleotides match TRBD2. CDR1 is MNHEY, CDR2 SMNVEV, per germline (reference sequence). V shed 6 bases and J 0 bases; nucleotides not matched to a gene: 9. The CDR3 loop spans 17 amino acids. The CDR3 nucleotides are TGTGCCAGCAGCCGACTAGCGGGCCGTTCTAGCACAGATACGCAGTATTTT. Amino acid sequence: CASSRLAGRSSTDTQYF.

This clonotype was recorded a few times. This chain connects TRBV12-3 or TRBV12-4 to TRBJ1-2; 7 nucleotides agree with TRBD1. The CDR3 contains 14 residues. With V trimmed by 5 bases and J by 5 bases, 8 bases remained unmatched. CDR3 sequence: CASSPTSGQYGYTF. The CDR3 DNA reads as TGTGCCAGCAGTCCAACCTCGGGACAGTATGGCTACACCTTC.

This clonotype has only one observation. The CDR3 bases are TGTGCCAGCTCACCACTCGACCGAAGCCTTAACAATGAGCAGTTCTTC. The encoded protein is CASSPLDRSLNNEQFF. V and J are TRBV18 and TRBJ2-1, with unresolved D. Trimming left V 1 base short and J 5 bases short, with 15 bases between. Germline V lookup: CDR1 KGHSH, CDR2 LQKENI. This CDR3 is built from 16 residues.

This clonotype was seen more than once but under ten times. This chain joins TRBV5-4 and TRBJ1-2; TRBD1 matches 7 bases. Germline V gene sequence: CDR1 SGHNT, CDR2 YYREEE (reference sequence). The CDR3 covers 14 residues. The V segment lost 0 bases and the J segment 7 bases; nucleotides outside the gene matches: 6. The CDR3, as DNA: TGTGCCAGCAGCTTGGGACAGGGTTCCGGTGGCTACACCTTC. Residues: CASSLGQGSGGYTF.

The J gene is TRBJ1-2, the V gene TRBV24-1; weak D call: TRBD1 (5 bases). The CDR3 has 13 amino acids. Germline values: CDR1 KGHDR, CDR2 SFDVKD. V lost 5 bases, J lost 8 bases, and 14 bases lay in between. In DNA, the CDR3 is TGTGCCACCAGTGCCAATGACCGGGACGGCTACACCTTC. Its protein is CATSANDRDGYTF.

V usage is TRBV28 and J usage is TRBJ2-7; D is undetermined. Trimming shortened V by 8 bases and J by 0 bases, and 20 bases separated the two germline ends. Germline V gives CDR1 MDHEN, CDR2 SYDVKM. CDR3 length: 16 amino acids. In nucleotides, the CDR3 is TGTGCCAGCGCGGAAGTGGAAAGCCCCCGCTCCTACGAGCAGTACTTC. This gives the protein CASAEVESPRSYEQYF.

The V call is TRBV28, the J call TRBJ1-5, with D perhaps TRBD1 (5 bases). V was clipped by 6 bases and J by 0 bases, with 15 bases between them. Germline V gene sequence: CDR1 MDHEN, CDR2 SYDVKM. CDR3 length equals 16 residues. The CDR3, as DNA: TGTGCCAGCAGGACATCACTTCAGGGTAGCAATCAGCCCCAGCATTTT. It translates to CASRTSLQGSNQPQHF.

This clonotype was counted between two and nine times. V gene TRBV7-2 combines with J gene TRBJ2-1; no reliable D call. The end of the DNA aligns better with TRBJ2-7, so the J call may be wrong. Germline V gene lookup returns CDR1 SGHTA and CDR2 FQGNSA. This CDR3 is built from 13 residues. For the CDR3, the DNA is TGTGCCAGCAGCTTAGTAGTAGAAAGCGAGCAGTACTTC. This encodes CASSLVVESEQYF.

V and J are TRBV4-2 and TRBJ2-3; 14 bases are shared with TRBD2. V was clipped by 1 base and J by 5 bases; unmatched bases: 5. This CDR3 region has 17 residues. CDR1 and CDR2 from the germline V gene are LGHNA and YNFKEQ. This CDR3 reads CASSQGGLAGAGDTQYF. CDR3 bases: TGTGCCAGCAGCCAAGGGGGACTAGCGGGAGCCGGAGATACGCAGTATTTT.

This clonotype showed up just a few times. The chain is built from TRBV2 and TRBJ2-3, with TRBD2 identical over 10 bases. J was trimmed by 0 bases and V by 1 base; bases with no gene match: 7. Germline lookup yields CDR1 SNHLY and CDR2 FYNNEI. This CDR3 spans 18 amino acids. CDR3 residues: CASSEEEAGGPSTDTQYF. As DNA, the CDR3 is TGTGCCAGCAGTGAAGAAGAAGCGGGAGGGCCGAGCACAGATACGCAGTATTTT.

The J gene is TRBJ2-3, the V gene TRBV3-1, with D hard to call. The CDR3 runs 15 residues. V was pared by 2 bases and J by 2 bases, with 11 bases between. Germline V gives CDR1 LGHDT, CDR2 YNNKEL (reference sequence). The DNA for the CDR3 is TGTGCCAGCAGCCAACCCGCTAGGGACACAGATACGCAGTATTTT. Translation gives CASSQPARDTDTQYF.

This clonotype was found many times. The chain links TRBV7-2 to TRBJ2-1, with 7 nucleotides matching TRBD2. Germline V lookup: CDR1 SGHTA, CDR2 FQGNSA. The CDR3 extends over 17 amino acids. The ends lost 1 base at V and 0 bases at J; junction bases unmatched: 6. The CDR3 region is CASSLDLTSSSYNEQFF. For the CDR3, the DNA is TGTGCCAGCAGCTTAGACCTGACTAGCAGCTCCTACAATGAGCAGTTCTTC.

This clonotype was picked up many times. The CDR3 loop is CASSNEAGGPNTQYF. Here the CDR3 DNA reads TGTGCCAGCAGCAACGAAGCGGGAGGGCCCAATACGCAGTATTTT. The V and J genes are TRBV9 and TRBJ2-3; TRBD2 aligns across 10 bases. This CDR3 is built from 15 residues. Trimming took 4 bases from V and 7 from J; bases not matched to a gene: 9. CDR1 is SGDLS and CDR2 is YYNGEE in the germline V gene.

This clonotype showed up many times. The chain combines TRBV5-1 with TRBJ2-7; D is perhaps TRBD1 (5 bases). Looked up from germline, CDR1 is SGHRS and CDR2 is YFSETQ. The CDR3 length is 13 residues. Trimming cost V 4 bases and J 2 bases, with 10 bases left between them. CDR3 nucleotides: TGCGCCAGCAGCCCCACAGGTCCCTACGAGCAGTACTTC. This translates into CASSPTGPYEQYF.

This clonotype was picked up a small number of times. The V gene is TRBV7-9, the J gene TRBJ1-1; maybe TRBD1 (5 bases). Germline V gene data show CDR1 as SEHNR and CDR2 as FQNEAQ (reference sequence). V dropped 0 bases and J dropped 4 bases, with 9 bases sitting between them. The CDR3 totals 14 residues. CDR3 residues: CASSLARAVTEAFF. The DNA of the CDR3 is TGTGCCAGCAGCTTAGCCAGGGCGGTCACTGAAGCTTTCTTT.

Only a few counts were recorded for this clonotype. The CDR3 DNA reads as TGTGCCAGCAGCTTACGTACAGGGCCACAGGGTTATGGCTACACCTTC. This encodes CASSLRTGPQGYGYTF. The chain recombines TRBV7-2 with TRBJ1-2; perhaps TRBD1 as D (6 bases). Trimming cost V 2 bases and J 5 bases, with 18 bases left between them. Germline V gives CDR1 SGHTA, CDR2 FQGNSA. The CDR3 runs to 16 residues.

This chain uses TRBV6-5 with TRBJ1-1; D is uncertain. The V gene lost 2 bases and the J gene lost 5 bases, with 21 bases spanning the gap. The CDR3 is 17 amino acids. The germline CDR1 and CDR2 sequences are MNHEY and SVGAGI. CDR3 bases: TGTGCCAGCAGTTACCGTCCCCCTACAGCTTTCGGGACTGAAGCTTTCTTT. Its translation is CASSYRPPTAFGTEAFF.

The CDR3 sequence is CASSQVPTGSYEQYF. CDR3 sequence (DNA): TGTGCCAGCAGCCAAGTTCCCACGGGCAGCTACGAGCAGTACTTC. V and J are TRBV3-1 and TRBJ2-7; the D is unclear. CDR1 LGHDT and CDR2 YNNKEL come from the germline V gene (reference sequence). V lost 1 base, J lost 3 bases, and 13 bases lay in between. There are 15 residues in the CDR3.

There are a few counts of this clonotype. V and J are TRBV9 and TRBJ2-4; 12 nucleotides align to TRBD2. The CDR3 totals 16 residues. The trim removed 4 bases at V and 2 bases at J, leaving 4 bases unmatched. Germline CDR1 is SGDLS and CDR2 is YYNGEE. This CDR3 is CASSFGLAGSKNIQYF. As DNA, the CDR3 is TGTGCCAGCAGCTTCGGACTAGCGGGATCCAAAAACATTCAGTACTTC.